These 8 T cell receptor beta chains share one sample of origin, sequenced in a study of blood T cell repertoires in COVID-19. Produced via immunoSEQ multiplex PCR; TCRdb's table is partial and in-frame only. The data contain roughly 250,000 clones, around 86% of them seen just once; the ten biggest clones take up under 2%. Sample: PBMCs or T cells enriched from blood (not recorded which). The receptors derive from a woman in her fifties or sixties who had recovered from COVID-19.

The chain employs TRBV7-2 and TRBJ2-5, with D perhaps matching TRBD1 (5 bases). Per germline, CDR1 SGHTA and CDR2 FQGNSA. Deletions cut 1 base from V and 5 bases from J, with 11 bases between. The CDR3 has 14 residues. The CDR3 is CASSLEAGIETQYF. In DNA form, the CDR3 reads TGTGCCAGCAGCTTAGAGGCAGGGATCGAGACCCAGTACTTC.

The rearrangement joins TRBV2 to TRBJ1-1; D remains ambiguous. The CDR3 loop spans 13 amino acids. Trimming stripped 6 bases from V and 2 bases from J, with 10 bases between. CDR1 and CDR2 (germline): SNHLY, FYNNEI. The CDR3, as DNA: TGTGCCAGCAGCAGTGGAGGAAACACTGAAGCTTTCTTT. Translation: CASSSGGNTEAFF.

The genes are TRBV12-5 and TRBJ2-3; tentatively, D is TRBD2 (6 bases). Germline CDR1 and CDR2: LGHNT and FRNRAP. CDR3 length: 13 residues. Trimming removed 9 bases from V and 3 bases from J, with 13 bases in between. As DNA, the CDR3 is TGTGCTAGCCGGAGGGCCGGGACAGATACGCAGTATTTT. Translation: CASRRAGTDTQYF.

The rearrangement uses TRBV7-3 and TRBJ2-7; 8 positions agree with TRBD1. CDR1 and CDR2 (germline): SGHTA, FQGTGA. CDR3 size: 17 residues. The ends lost 5 bases at V and 0 bases at J; junction bases unmatched: 12. The CDR3 coding sequence is TGTGCCAGCAGCAAGACAGGGGTCCCGCCCCTCTCCTACGAGCAGTACTTC. It is translated as CASSKTGVPPLSYEQYF.

The gene calls are TRBV7-2 and TRBJ2-3, with D possibly being TRBD1 (6 bases). This CDR3 has 15 amino acids. The V gene's germline CDR1 is SGHTA and CDR2 FQGNSA. V gave up 0 bases and J gave up 2 bases, with 9 bases separating them. The CDR3 nucleotides read TGTGCCAGCAGCTTAGCGGCAGGGGACACAGATACGCAGTATTTT. This sequence encodes CASSLAAGDTDTQYF. Full variable domain (rest looked up from reference TRBV7-2 and TRBJ2-3): GAGVSQSPSNKVTEKGKDVELRCDPISGHTALYWYRQSLGQGLEFLIYFQGNSAPDKSGLPSDRFSAERTGGSVSTLTIQRTQQEDSAVYLCASSLAAGDTDTQYFGPGTRLTVL.

This chain connects TRBV5-1 to TRBJ2-1; TRBD2 matches at 14 bases. Germline loops: CDR1 SGHRS, CDR2 YFSETQ. CDR3 size: 14 residues. V was pared by 7 bases and J by 8 bases, with 5 bases of the junction left unmatched. The CDR3 protein is CASQGLAGADEQFF. DNA of the CDR3: TGCGCCAGCCAGGGACTAGCGGGAGCCGATGAGCAGTTCTTC.

In this sample, this clone turned up a few times. The CDR3 region has the DNA TGTGCCAGCAGTCTTCAGGGGGCGTATAATTCACCCCTCCACTTT. This translates into CASSLQGAYNSPLHF. The J gene is TRBJ1-6, the V gene TRBV27; TRBD1 matches 8 bases. The CDR3 runs 15 residues. Losses at the gene ends were 5 bases for V and 4 bases for J; bases not matched to a gene: 4. Germline lookup yields CDR1 MNHEY and CDR2 SMNVEV (reference sequence).

This clone was counted only a few times. CDR3 nucleotide sequence: TGCGCCAGCAGCTCCGGGACTAGCGTTTATCGCGCGAACACCGGGGAGCTGTTTTTT. Its translation: CASSSGTSVYRANTGELFF. This chain uses TRBV5-1 with TRBJ2-2; 10 positions agree with TRBD2. Germline V gene lookup returns CDR1 SGHRS and CDR2 YFSETQ. The CDR3 totals 19 residues. V dropped 3 bases and J dropped 0; count of bases not matched to a gene: 11.